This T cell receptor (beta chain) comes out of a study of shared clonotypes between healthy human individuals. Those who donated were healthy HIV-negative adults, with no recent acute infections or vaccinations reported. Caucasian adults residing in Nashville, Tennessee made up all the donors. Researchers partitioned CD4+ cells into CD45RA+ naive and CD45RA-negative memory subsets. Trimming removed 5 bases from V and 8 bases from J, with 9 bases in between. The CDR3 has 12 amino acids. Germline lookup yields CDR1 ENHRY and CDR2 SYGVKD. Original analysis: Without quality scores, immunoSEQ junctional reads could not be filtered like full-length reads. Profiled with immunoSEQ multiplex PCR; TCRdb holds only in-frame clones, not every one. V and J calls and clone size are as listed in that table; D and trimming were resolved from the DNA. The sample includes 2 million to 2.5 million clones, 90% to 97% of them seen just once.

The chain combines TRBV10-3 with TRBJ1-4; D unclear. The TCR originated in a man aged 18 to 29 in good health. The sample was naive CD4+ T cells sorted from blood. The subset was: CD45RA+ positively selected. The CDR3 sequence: CAISREGEKLFF. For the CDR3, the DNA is TGTGCCATCAGTAGGGAAGGAGAAAAACTGTTTTTT.